These 3 T cell receptor beta chains were all obtained from the same sample, sequenced in a study of cytomegalovirus exposure and HLA in healthy donors. PCR used 60 Vbeta primers and 13 Jbeta primers. This table comes from immunoSEQ multiplex PCR, and its TCRdb copy is limited to in-frame clones, with some not included. The sample yields 150,000 to 200,000 clones, 65% to 80% seen once. Sequencing used PBMCs. These receptors were taken from a woman between 45 and 65 years old in good health and CMV-seropositive.

The chain employs TRBV19 and TRBJ1-4; no clear D gene. Germline loops: CDR1 LNHDA, CDR2 SQIVND (reference sequence). The CDR3 loop spans 15 amino acids. The V end was cut by 5 bases, the J end by 6 bases, with 16 bases between. The CDR3 region has the DNA TGTGCCAGTAGTCCGGACTCTTATCGTTATGAAAAACTGTTTTTT. It encodes CASSPDSYRYEKLFF.

This clone was recorded a few times. The genes are TRBV10-1 and TRBJ2-3, with D perhaps TRBD2 (6 bases). Deletions cut 8 bases from V and 0 bases from J, with 9 bases between. Germline V gene lookup returns CDR1 WNHNN and CDR2 SYGVQD (reference sequence). This CDR3 is built from 13 residues. The CDR3 nucleotides read TGCGCCAGCGGCGGGGTTAGCACAGATACGCAGTATTTT. Translating gives CASGGVSTDTQYF.

The chain couples TRBV11-2 to TRBJ1-5; 7 bases align to TRBD1. This CDR3 contains 14 residues. CDR1 and CDR2 (germline): SGHAT, FQNNGV. The trim removed 5 bases at V and 3 bases at J, leaving 4 bases unmatched. In nucleotides, the CDR3 is TGTGCCAGCAGCACAGGGACAGTCAATCAGCCCCAGCATTTT. It codes for CASSTGTVNQPQHF.